The rows below give T cell receptor beta chains drawn from one sample of a study of CD8 T cells in cerebrospinal fluid in Alzheimer's disease. TCRdb reprocessed the 10x single-cell sequencing reads and reports one entry per CDR3 protein, with no DNA. This listing includes 1,000 to 1,500 distinct CDR3 sequences. The sample consisted of cerebrospinal fluid. Receptor source: a human donor in good health. The CDR3 runs from the conserved cysteine through the conserved F or W. Size tells how often a clone was seen (once, few, many) or the class of an expanded clone, and some rows leave it out.

J	size	V	length	CDR3
TRBJ2-7	large	TRBV7-2	16	CASTQWGRGGLYEQYF
TRBJ1-6	NA	TRBV5-6	15	CASSLGQSGNSPLHF
TRBJ1-1	large	TRBV5-1	15	CASSFNRDPGTEAFF
TRBJ2-1	medium-sized	TRBV11-3	16	CASSLAGGGPYNEQFF
TRBJ2-2	medium-sized	TRBV6-5	15	CASSWVGGDTGELFF
TRBJ1-4	medium-sized	TRBV7-9	15	CASSRAGTTNEKLFF
TRBJ1-5	large	TRBV12-3/TRBV12-4	14	CASSSTDSPRPQHF
TRBJ1-3	NA	TRBV5-6	13	CASSLGQGDTIYF
TRBJ2-2	large	TRBV7-2	12	CASSLFAGELFF
TRBJ2-3	NA	TRBV24-1	13	CATSQPSTDTQYF
TRBJ2-7	medium-sized	TRBV5-1	14	CASSEPGLSYEQYF
TRBJ2-7	NA	TRBV27	14	CASSPFGLSNEQYF
TRBJ2-1	medium-sized	TRBV5-4	15	CASSLVPGLYNEQFF
TRBJ1-4	medium-sized	TRBV6-2/TRBV6-3	16	CASSYPSGLGNEKLFF
TRBJ1-4	medium-sized	TRBV13	16	CASSFRSGGGREKLFF
TRBJ2-7	medium-sized	TRBV28	14	CASSSLDRAGEQYF
TRBJ2-1	large	TRBV11-3	13	CASSPDSYNEQFF
TRBJ1-2	large	TRBV5-1	15	CASSLDGQTEGGYTF
TRBJ2-7	large	TRBV6-5	15	CASSYSYRSSYEQYF
TRBJ2-2	large	TRBV7-2	15	CAATSGRAGTGELFF
TRBJ2-5	medium-sized	TRBV5-4	14	CASSLGHLQETQYF
TRBJ1-4	medium-sized	TRBV28	15	CASSLLGLDLEKLFF
TRBJ2-1	large	TRBV5-1	14	CASSQGTGVDEQFF
TRBJ2-3	large	TRBV18	13	CASSPPSTDTQYF
TRBJ2-7	medium-sized	TRBV23-1	16	CASSQKTDFPSYEQYF
TRBJ2-3	large	TRBV7-2	14	CASSKAGVTDTQYF
TRBJ1-6	NA	TRBV18	15	CASSETGHLNSPLHF
TRBJ2-1	medium-sized	TRBV3-1	15	CASSQASLTYNEQFF
TRBJ2-7	medium-sized	TRBV30	11	CAWSVGYEQYF
TRBJ2-3	medium-sized	TRBV29-1	13	CSVVIRGADTQYF
TRBJ1-1	medium-sized	TRBV6-2/TRBV6-3	13	CASSYVRDTEAFF
TRBJ1-1	medium-sized	TRBV15	16	CATSRDLYRANTEAFF
TRBJ2-1	medium-sized	TRBV6-6	16	CASTSDRAAPYNEQFF
TRBJ2-7	large	TRBV7-2	13	CASSFKGGREQYF
TRBJ1-1	large	TRBV18	13	CASSSGQGTEAFF
TRBJ2-2	medium-sized	TRBV5-5	14	CASSLGVLTGELFF
TRBJ1-5	large	TRBV5-6	16	CASSYLRGWANQPQHF
TRBJ2-7	NA	TRBV5-4	15	CASSQDRGIAYEQYF
TRBJ2-7	medium-sized	TRBV30	14	CAWRGLAGYSEQYF
TRBJ2-1	large	TRBV18	16	CASSPSQTGVGGEQFF
TRBJ1-2	medium-sized	TRBV7-9	15	CASSTYRDTSYGYTF
TRBJ2-5	large	TRBV20-1	16	CSAPEMSTSGLGTQYF
TRBJ2-1	medium-sized	TRBV3-1	17	CASSRPLGTSGSNEQFF
TRBJ2-1	large	TRBV9	17	CASSVAGTSGTYNEQFF
TRBJ2-5	medium-sized	TRBV5-1	21	CASRDRGLASGRPGREETQYF
TRBJ2-1	medium-sized	TRBV6-2/TRBV6-3	16	CASSYGTSGSRWEQFF
TRBJ2-5	large	TRBV5-1	16	CASSLELASGRETQYF
TRBJ2-7	medium-sized	TRBV2	13	CASSVLFSYEQYF
TRBJ1-5	large	TRBV12-3/TRBV12-4	13	CASRQGSNQPQHF
TRBJ2-3	large	TRBV18	15	CASSPFSGRGDTQYF
TRBJ1-2	medium-sized	TRBV19	13	CASSTTPISGYTF
TRBJ2-1	medium-sized	TRBV4-1	16	CASSQVGRSSYNEQFF
TRBJ2-1	large	TRBV5-1	12	CASSFGYNEQFF
TRBJ1-6	medium-sized	TRBV27	18	CASSPRQGGIGYNSPLHF
TRBJ2-1	medium-sized	TRBV5-1	15	CASSLASGPEYEQFF